The source of this TCR beta chain is a study of naive and memory T cell subsets. Study-level points and caveats: A few larger clonotypes appeared in naive repertoires, especially CD8, possibly memory cells re-expressing CD45RA. From naive to CM, EM and EMRA, diversity decreased and Gini increased. Findings for naive and memory subsets could not be checked against ground truth. TCR abundance followed a power law differing between naive and memory subsets.

This clonotype was counted at least ten times. Its antigen remains unknown. The beta constant-region primer was an equimolar mix of two oligonucleotides covering TRBC1 and TRBC2. The ligated cDNA underwent four PCR rounds using SP2 and nested alpha and beta constant-region primers. The cDNA 3' end received a ligated single-stranded oligonucleotide carrying the SP2 primer and a 12-nucleotide UMI. MiXCR, run by TCRdb on the UMI-ligation and nested PCR reads, gives a single entry per CDR3 protein. The data hold approximately 150,000 distinct CDR3 sequences, with approximately 22% observed a single time. Germline V gene data show CDR1 as SQVTM and CDR2 as ANQGSEA. The CDR3 is 12 amino acids. Trimming cost V 6 bases and J 5 bases; bases outside gene matches: 6.

The chain employs TRBV29-1 and TRBJ1-2; 7 positions match TRBD1. The origin of this receptor is a human donor in good health. What was sequenced was naive CD4+ T cells from blood. CDR3 nucleotides: TGCAGCGTAAAGGGGGCGAGGTATGGCTACACCTTC. Amino acid sequence: CSVKGARYGYTF.